Below, 3 T cell receptor beta chains from the same sample are listed, as sequenced in a study of T cell responses to AZD1222 COVID-19 vaccine (dated by TCRdb to the early 2020s). Receptor libraries were prepared by the immunoSEQ multiplex PCR assay. TCRdb limited this immuneACCESS table to in-frame rearrangements with V and J called. A share of clones is missing; checked studies link under half to unresolved V genes, and the rest is unexplained. Counted in this sample were approximately 190,000 clones; 85% to 95% of them appeared once. The ten largest make up less than 1.5% of the sample. The time point label, read with the paper, signifies: baseline before first vaccination. The source material was peripheral blood, sampled on day 0 of AZD1222 vaccination. The receptors here all came from an adult in good health.

The sample holds a few counts of this clone. Written as DNA, the CDR3 is TGTGCCAGCAGCGCCCGACAGGAAAGCATTGAAGCTTTCTTT. This encodes CASSARQESIEAFF. The rearrangement links TRBV9 to TRBJ1-1, with D tentatively TRBD1 (6 bases). Trimming stripped 3 bases from V and 7 bases from J, with 16 bases between. The CDR3 covers 14 residues. The V gene's germline CDR1 is SGDLS and CDR2 YYNGEE. The whole variable domain, remainder taken from reference TRBV9 and TRBJ1-1, is DSGVTQTPKHLITATGQRVTLRCSPRSGDLSVYWYQQSLDQGLQFLIQYYNGEERAKGNILERFSAQQFPDLHSELNLSSLELGDSALYFCASSARQESIEAFFGQGTRLTVV.

The chain carries TRBV19 and TRBJ1-5; 7 bases are shared with TRBD1. The CDR3 is 15 residues long. V lost 4 bases to trimming and J lost 0 bases; unmatched junction nucleotides: 3. Germline V CDR1 and CDR2: LNHDA, SQIVND (reference sequence). The CDR3 spells CASSTGQTSNQPQHF. CDR3 bases: TGTGCCAGTAGTACGGGACAGACTAGCAATCAGCCCCAGCATTTT. Supplemented by reference TRBV19 and TRBJ1-5, the full variable domain reads DGGITQSPKYLFRKEGQNVTLSCEQNLNHDAMYWYRQDPGQGLRLIYYSQIVNDFQKGDIAEGYSVSREKKESFPLTVTSAQKNPTAFYLCASSTGQTSNQPQHFGDGTRLSIL.

The DNA of the CDR3 is TGTGCCAGTAGTATAGCGTACCGGGAAAAACTGTTTTTT. It encodes CASSIAYREKLFF. The chain uses TRBV19 and TRBJ1-4; no definite D call. The CDR3 sequence is 13 residues long. Germline assignment: CDR1 LNHDA and CDR2 SQIVND (reference sequence). Trimming left V 1 base short and J 8 bases short, with 8 bases between. Together with reference TRBV19 and TRBJ1-4, the CDR3 gives the full variable domain: DGGITQSPKYLFRKEGQNVTLSCEQNLNHDAMYWYRQDPGQGLRLIYYSQIVNDFQKGDIAEGYSVSREKKESFPLTVTSAQKNPTAFYLCASSIAYREKLFFGSGTQLSVL.